Given below is one T cell receptor beta chain in context. This clonotype was counted only a few times. There is no known antigen for this receptor. No much larger clone exists at a distance of one base, and base qualities are not known. The sample comes from a study of blood T cells in healthy people across ages (dated by TCRdb to the mid-2010s). At the level of the whole study: In model experiments, template switching captured roughly one uniquely barcoded TCR beta cDNA molecule for every two T cells. Age-related changes in TCR beta repertoire diversity were measured in the study by deep sequencing normalized with unique cDNA molecular identifiers. The donors were split into four age groups: young (average around 15 years), middle-aged (39), aged (62) and long-lived (under 85). The study analyzed two additional independent replicas of 1 million unique cDNA reads from the same blood draw for two donors, one aged 18 to 30 and one aged 80 or older. To avoid experimental bias, donors of different ages were spread randomly across the sequencing lanes.

Deletion took 6 bases off V and 4 bases off J, with a span of 18 bases between the germline ends. The CDR1 and CDR2 encoded by the germline V gene are MDHEN and SYDVKM. The CDR3 holds 16 amino acids from the cysteine to the phenylalanine. This entry keeps only the CDR3 DNA: 48 bases, framed from base 1. Paper-wide results and their limitations: Compared with the aged group, the long-lived group had more naive CD4+ T cells, fewer expanded clones and increased TCR diversity, a pattern suggesting age selection. A strong correlation was found between observed TCR beta diversity and the percentage of naive T cells measured by flow cytometry. Donor CMV infection status was unknown, potentially confounding age-related changes in expanded clonotypes. Observed TCR beta diversity per million T cells fell roughly linearly with age, and a significant reduction was already apparent by age roughly 40. Bulk unsorted PBMC profiling prevented conclusive comparison of naive and antigen-experienced compartments. Estimates of total diversity based on one million sequenced T cells were regarded as lower bounds and as underestimates.

Receptor amplification or capture employed 5' RACE. Sequencer: Illumina HiSeq 2500. A second PCR of about 6 to 11 cycles was performed with a sample-barcoded 5' primer and a J-beta primer mix. A template-switch 5' adaptor carrying 12 random nucleotides introduced a unique molecular identifier onto each TCR beta cDNA molecule. Each sample yielded at least 2.5 million CDR3-containing paired-end reads. First-strand cDNA was synthesized from all RNA with the Mint cDNA synthesis kit, primed by a TRBC-specific oligonucleotide. All cDNA was treated with uracil-DNA glycosylase and then went through a first 18-cycle PCR with the universal primers M1SS and BC2_uni_R. In the authors' own workflow: For normalization, 1 million high-quality reads were randomly selected from each sample, with every read carrying a distinct molecular identifier. Instead of being binned into consensus sequences, reads with shared molecular identifiers were discarded. MiTCR, run with a Q25 quality threshold and the strictest error-elimination algorithm, handled CDR3 identification, clonotype clustering and error correction. Lower-bound total TCR beta diversity was estimated with a nonparametric unseen species model using Euler transformation. The public reads were run again by TCRdb, first through fastp at Q25 and then through MiXCR, and only productive beta chains were kept. Entries that share a CDR3 protein sequence are merged under the most common genes and DNA. TCRdb assigned the V and J calls; the authors' analysis was not used. The sample table shows almost 300,000 distinct CDR3 sequences, and 25% to 30% are seen once. The ten top clones hold 25% to 35% of the sample.

Donors were a few dozen systemically healthy Caucasian individuals from Russia aged roughly 6 to 90 years. Each donor gave 9 to 10 milliliters of peripheral blood, collected into EDTA-treated Vacutainer tubes. Ficoll-Paque density-gradient centrifugation was used to isolate PBMCs, with at least 7 million per sample. Total RNA, at least 5.5 micrograms per sample, was extracted from PBMCs with Trizol reagent. For every donor, an aliquot of PBMCs went through flow cytometry to measure the percentages of naive CD45RAhigh/CD27high T cells. This clonotype originated in a woman between 70 and 85 years old in good health. Source material: blood. The chain was built from TRBV28 and TRBJ1-4; the D segment cannot be called with confidence. The CDR3 region has the sequence CASSITGPANNEKLFF. The bases are TGTGCCAGCAGCATCACCGGCCCCGCAAATAATGAAAAACTGTTTTTT.